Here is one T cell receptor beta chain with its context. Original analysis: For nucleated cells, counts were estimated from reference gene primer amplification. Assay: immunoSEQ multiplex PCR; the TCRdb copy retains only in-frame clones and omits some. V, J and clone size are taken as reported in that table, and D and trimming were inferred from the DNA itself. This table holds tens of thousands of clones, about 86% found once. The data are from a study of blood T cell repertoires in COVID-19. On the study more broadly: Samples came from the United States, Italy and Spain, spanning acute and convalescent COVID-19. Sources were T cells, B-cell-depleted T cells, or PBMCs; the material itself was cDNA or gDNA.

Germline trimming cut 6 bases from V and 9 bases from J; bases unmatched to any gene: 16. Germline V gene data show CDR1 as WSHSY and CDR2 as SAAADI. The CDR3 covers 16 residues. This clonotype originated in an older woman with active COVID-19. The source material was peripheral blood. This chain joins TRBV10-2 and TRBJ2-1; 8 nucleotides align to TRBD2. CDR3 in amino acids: CASRDSGTRTSSEQFF. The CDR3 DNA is TGCGCCAGCAGAGACTCCGGGACTAGAACAAGTAGTGAGCAGTTCTTC.